These 29 T cell receptor beta chains were sequenced from one sample in a study of cytomegalovirus exposure and HLA in healthy donors. PCR primers comprised 60 Vbeta and 13 Jbeta primers. Profiling relied on immunoSEQ multiplex PCR, and the TCRdb table lists in-frame clones only, not all of them. In the table there are 90,000 to 120,000 clones, about 59% of which are singletons. The material sequenced was PBMCs. These receptors were collected from a young man in good health and CMV-seropositive.

The chain carries TRBV11-2 and TRBJ2-7; 10 positions match TRBD2. There are 16 residues in the CDR3. V was clipped by 5 bases and J by 2 bases; unmatched bases: 9. Germline loops: CDR1 SGHAT, CDR2 FQNNGV. CDR3 amino acids: CASSPTPSGGPYEQYF. As DNA, the CDR3 is TGTGCCAGCAGCCCCACCCCTAGCGGGGGCCCCTACGAGCAGTACTTC.

This chain uses TRBV2 with TRBJ1-1; 10 nucleotides agree with TRBD1. The CDR3 consists of 14 residues. Germline CDR1 is SNHLY and CDR2 is FYNNEI. Losses at the gene ends were 7 bases for V and 6 bases for J; bases not matched to a gene: 8. The CDR3 spells CASINDRGQAEAFF. The CDR3 DNA reads TGTGCCAGCATAAATGACAGGGGGCAGGCTGAAGCTTTCTTT.

The chain has TRBV11-3 and TRBJ2-2; the match to TRBD1 covers 8 bases. Looked up from germline, CDR1 is SGHNT and CDR2 is YENEEA. This CDR3 is built from 16 residues. Trimming took 4 bases from V and 6 from J; bases not matched to a gene: 10. The CDR3 loop is CASSSWTGSYSGELFF. As DNA, the CDR3 is TGTGCCAGCAGCTCCTGGACAGGGTCGTACTCCGGGGAGCTGTTTTTT.

The chain employs TRBV5-1 and TRBJ1-2; maybe TRBD1 (5 bases). Germline V gene lookup returns CDR1 SGHRS and CDR2 YFSETQ. This CDR3 comprises 15 residues. V was pared by 4 bases and J by 4 bases, with 17 bases between. The CDR3 DNA reads TGCGCCAGCAGCGGAACAGGCCTGCTCTCCTATGGCTACACCTTC. Its protein is CASSGTGLLSYGYTF.

V gene TRBV18 combines with J gene TRBJ2-7; maybe TRBD2 (6 bases). V lost 3 bases, J lost 4 bases, and 10 bases lay in between. This CDR3 has 13 amino acids. Germline V gene lookup returns CDR1 KGHSH and CDR2 LQKENI. The chain's CDR3 is CASSPTAGYEQYF. CDR3 nucleotide sequence: TGTGCCAGCTCACCCACAGCGGGTTACGAGCAGTACTTC. Complete variable domain (other parts from reference TRBV18 and TRBJ2-7): NAGVMQNPRHLVRRRGQEARLRCSPMKGHSHVYWYRQLPEEGLKFMVYLQKENIIDESGMPKERFSAEFPKEGPSILRIQQVVRGDSAAYFCASSPTAGYEQYFGPGTRLTVT.

The chain recombines TRBV23-1 with TRBJ2-5, with D possibly TRBD2 on 5 matching bases. TRBV23-1 counts as an open reading frame of uncertain function. V was shortened by 2 bases and J by 1 base, with 14 bases between the two germline ends. The CDR3 length is 16 residues. CDR3 region: CASSQPVRGRQETQYF. As DNA, the CDR3 is TGCGCCAGCAGTCAACCAGTTAGAGGGCGCCAAGAGACCCAGTACTTC.

A note on this clone: Mismatch with germline at one junction end may stem from a read error. The chain recombines TRBV7-9 with TRBJ2-7; no definite D call. Germline assignment: CDR1 SEHNR and CDR2 FQNEAQ (reference sequence). The CDR3 has 12 residues. CDR3 bases: TGTTCCAGCAGCTTAGTACAGTACGAGCAGTACTTC. This encodes CSSSLVQYEQYF.

This clone showed up just a few times. The V gene is TRBV2, the J gene TRBJ2-2, with 7 bases fitting TRBD2. The CDR3 has 15 residues. In germline, CDR1 is SNHLY, CDR2 FYNNEI. Trimming took 6 bases from V and 3 from J; bases not matched to a gene: 7. The CDR3, as DNA: TGTGCCAGCAGCGTTGCGGGACTACACACCGGGGAGCTGTTTTTT. Translation gives CASSVAGLHTGELFF.

The table lists this clone with a few counts. This chain connects TRBV11-3 to TRBJ2-5; the match to TRBD2 covers 9 bases. CDR1 is SGHNT, CDR2 YENEEA, per germline. The CDR3 is 16 amino acids. V shed 5 bases, J shed 4 bases, and the junction held 11 bases outside the gene matches. CDR3 sequence (DNA): TGTGCCAGCAGCCTTAAGATCGGCGGGGGGGCAGAGACCCAGTACTTC. It yields the protein CASSLKIGGGAETQYF.

The rearrangement joins TRBV11-2 to TRBJ1-2; D is possibly TRBD1 (5 bases). Between the trimmed V and J ends, which lost 10 bases and 3 bases, there was a span of 12 bases. From germline, CDR1 is SGHAT and CDR2 FQNNGV. There are 12 residues in the CDR3. The CDR3 DNA follows: TGTGCCACTGCAAAGGGGTACTATGGCTACACCTTC. Translation: CATAKGYYGYTF. Full variable domain (remainder filled in from reference TRBV11-2 and TRBJ1-2): EAGVAQSPRYKIIEKRQSVAFWCNPISGHATLYWYQQILGQGPKLLIQFQNNGVVDDSQLPKDRFSAERLKGVDSTLKIQPAKLEDSAVYLCATAKGYYGYTFGSGTRLTVV.

V and J are TRBV11-2 and TRBJ2-7; D is undetermined. Trimming took off 5 bases at V and 4 bases at J, with 6 bases between the two ends. Looked up from germline, CDR1 is SGHAT and CDR2 is FQNNGV. The CDR3 is 11 residues long. The CDR3 sequence is CASSPQYEQYF. The CDR3 region has the DNA TGTGCCAGCAGCCCACAATACGAGCAGTACTTC.

V is TRBV7-3 and J is TRBJ2-7; 8 bases match TRBD2. J was trimmed by 6 bases and V by 5 bases; bases with no gene match: 9. The CDR3 spans 14 residues. Germline lookup yields CDR1 SGHTA and CDR2 FQGTGA. The CDR3 loop is CASSTGGVGSEQYF. CDR3 in DNA: TGTGCCAGCAGCACCGGGGGGGTCGGATCCGAGCAGTACTTC.

The genes are TRBV6-5 and TRBJ1-2; TRBD1 is a possible D gene (5 bases). Germline values: CDR1 MNHEY, CDR2 SVGAGI. This CDR3 is built from 12 residues. Trimming stripped 6 bases from V and 2 bases from J, with 7 bases between. The CDR3 DNA reads TGTGCCAGCAGATCAGGGAACTATGGCTACACCTTC. It specifies CASRSGNYGYTF.

The chain links TRBV13 to TRBJ2-5, with D possibly TRBD1 on 6 matching bases. The assigned J gene may be wrong: the sequence end matches TRBJ2-7 better. CDR1 PRHDT and CDR2 FYEKMQ come from the germline V gene (reference sequence). The CDR3 spans 15 residues. The chain's CDR3 is CASSPTTGTFYEQYF. The CDR3 nucleotides are TGTGCCAGCAGCCCGACCACAGGGACCTTCTACGAGCAGTACTTC.

As for this clone: Its ends do not fully match the called genes, so a read error is possible. The chain uses TRBV7-9 and TRBJ2-5, with D tentatively TRBD2 (5 bases). Germline CDR1 is SEHNR and CDR2 is FQNEAQ (reference sequence). The CDR3 sequence is 15 residues long. CDR3 in amino acids: CSSSWLGGSRETQYF. The CDR3 DNA follows: TGTTCCAGCAGCTGGCTTGGTGGGAGTAGGGAGACCCAGTACTTC. Using reference TRBV7-9 and TRBJ2-5 for the parts outside the CDR3, the full variable domain is DTGVSQNPRHKITKRGQNVTFRCDPISEHNRLYWYRQTLGQGPEFLTYFQNEAQLEKSRLLSDRFSAERPKGSFSTLEIQRTEQGDSAMYLCSSSWLGGSRETQYFGPGTRLLVL.

The chain has TRBV6-1 and TRBJ2-5, with D perhaps matching TRBD2 (6 bases). The J call may be mistaken, given a closer DNA end match to TRBJ2-7. The length of the CDR3 is 15 residues. CDR1 and CDR2 (germline): MNHNS, SASEGT. CDR3 in amino acids: CASSDVRGREYEQYF. DNA for the CDR3: TGTGCCAGCAGTGATGTACGGGGGAGAGAGTACGAGCAGTACTTC.

This chain uses TRBV5-4 with TRBJ2-3, with a possible D match to TRBD1 (6 bases). V shed 4 bases and J shed 4 bases, with 10 bases lying between them. The CDR3 is made up of 13 amino acids. Germline CDR1 SGHNT, CDR2 YYREEE (reference sequence). This CDR3 reads CASSITGPDTQYF. Here the CDR3 DNA reads TGTGCCAGCAGCATTACAGGGCCAGATACGCAGTATTTT.

This clone was recorded a few times. The chain is built from TRBV7-2 and TRBJ2-5, with D possibly being TRBD2 (6 bases). Trimming left V 3 bases short and J 5 bases short, with 13 bases between. The CDR3 is made up of 14 amino acids. The V gene's germline CDR1 is SGHTA and CDR2 FQGNSA. The DNA of the CDR3 is TGTGCCAGCAGCTTTAGCGGACTCGCGGAGACCCAGTACTTC. It is translated as CASSFSGLAETQYF.

V and J are TRBV7-9 and TRBJ2-1; 10 bases fit TRBD2. This CDR3 has 15 amino acids. Germline V CDR1 and CDR2: SEHNR, FQNEAQ (reference sequence). Trimming at V came to 6 bases and at J to 7 bases, leaving 9 bases not matched to a gene. CDR3 DNA: TGTGCCAGCAGTGGACTAGCGGAGGCAAGGAATGAGCAGTTCTTC. Encoded protein: CASSGLAEARNEQFF.

The gene calls are TRBV19 and TRBJ1-6; TRBD1 matches 8 bases. The CDR3 totals 14 residues. Per the germline V gene, CDR1 is LNHDA and CDR2 is SQIVND (reference sequence). V lost 4 bases and J lost 9; bases outside the gene matches: 5. The CDR3 here is CASSSRGLSSPLHF. The CDR3 DNA sequence: TGTGCCAGTAGTAGCAGGGGGCTCAGTTCACCCCTCCACTTT.

This sequence joins TRBV5-6 and TRBJ2-7; weak D call: TRBD1 (5 bases). The CDR3 sequence is 13 residues long. Germline V gene data show CDR1 as SGHDT and CDR2 as YYEEEE. Trimming stripped 2 bases from V and 1 base from J, with 7 bases between. As DNA, the CDR3 is TGTGCCAGCAGCTTCGACAGTTCCTACGAGCAGTACTTC. Residues: CASSFDSSYEQYF.

The chain employs TRBV5-6 and TRBJ2-3; 7 nucleotides align to TRBD2. The CDR3 has 14 residues. Germline V CDR1 and CDR2: SGHDT, YYEEEE. With V trimmed by 4 bases and J by 2 bases, 4 bases remained unmatched. CDR3 nucleotide sequence: TGTGCCAGCAGCCCAAGCGGGGCCACAGATACGCAGTATTTT. Translating gives CASSPSGATDTQYF.

There are a few counts of this clone. The DNA for the CDR3 is TGTGCCAGCAGCTTAAGGGACAGGGGATACGAGCAGTACTTC. Translation gives CASSLRDRGYEQYF. This chain uses TRBV7-2 with TRBJ2-7, with 10 bases fitting TRBD1. Germline CDR1 reads SGHTA; CDR2 reads FQGNSA. The ends lost 2 bases at V and 4 bases at J; junction bases unmatched: 2. This CDR3 region has 14 residues.

The chain carries TRBV2 and TRBJ2-1; TRBD1 might be the D (6 bases). The V end was cut by 4 bases, the J end by 9 bases, with 10 bases between. This CDR3 is built from 12 residues. In germline, CDR1 is SNHLY, CDR2 FYNNEI. The CDR3 here is CASSVQGPEQFF. CDR3 sequence (DNA): TGTGCCAGCAGTGTACAGGGCCCTGAGCAGTTCTTC.

The CDR3 DNA is TGCGCCAGCAGCCTGTCTAAAAGCGCCAATGAAAAACTGTTTTTT. Amino acids: CASSLSKSANEKLFF. The V and J genes are TRBV4-1 and TRBJ1-4; D is unresolved. CDR1 and CDR2 (germline): MGHRA, YSYEKL. Trimming shortened V by 4 bases and J by 5 bases, and 14 bases separated the two germline ends. The CDR3 totals 15 residues.

The rearrangement uses TRBV9 and TRBJ2-2, with 7 bases fitting TRBD2. Germline CDR1 SGDLS, CDR2 YYNGEE. This CDR3 is built from 15 residues. V was clipped by 1 base and J by 6 bases; unmatched bases: 6. The CDR3 nucleotides read TGTGCCAGCAGCGTAAGGGGAGGGTCCCCCGGGGAGCTGTTTTTT. Translated: CASSVRGGSPGELFF.

With respect to this clone: One junction end does not reproduce the germline sequence, and a read error may be involved. The chain links TRBV10-3 to TRBJ1-1; D not certain. There are 14 residues in the CDR3. The germline V gene has CDR1 ENHRY and CDR2 SYGVKD. CDR3 region: CASSYSGGNTEAFF. The CDR3 nucleotides read TGTGCCAGCAGTTACTCGGGAGGGAACACTGAAGCTTTCTTT.

The rearrangement joins TRBV6-6 to TRBJ2-1, with 7 bases identical to TRBD1. Germline loops: CDR1 MNHNY, CDR2 SVGAGI (reference sequence). The CDR3 loop spans 15 amino acids. V trimming: 0 bases; J trimming: 7 bases; junction bases outside the gene matches: 6. The CDR3 sequence: CASSYSSGTENEQFF. The CDR3 coding sequence is TGTGCCAGCAGTTACTCCTCCGGGACAGAAAATGAGCAGTTCTTC.

On this clone: The missing conserved phenylalanine or tryptophan at the end of this CDR3 makes a read error likely. The chain carries TRBV5-1 and TRBJ1-2; 7 bases are shared with TRBD1. The V gene end was trimmed by 2 bases and the J gene end by 2 bases; junction bases not matched to a gene: 3. The CDR3 extends over 14 amino acids. The germline V gene has CDR1 SGHRS and CDR2 YFSETQ. The CDR3 sequence: CASSFEGANYGYTL. The DNA of the CDR3 is TGCGCCAGCAGCTTTGAGGGGGCGAACTATGGCTACACCCTC.